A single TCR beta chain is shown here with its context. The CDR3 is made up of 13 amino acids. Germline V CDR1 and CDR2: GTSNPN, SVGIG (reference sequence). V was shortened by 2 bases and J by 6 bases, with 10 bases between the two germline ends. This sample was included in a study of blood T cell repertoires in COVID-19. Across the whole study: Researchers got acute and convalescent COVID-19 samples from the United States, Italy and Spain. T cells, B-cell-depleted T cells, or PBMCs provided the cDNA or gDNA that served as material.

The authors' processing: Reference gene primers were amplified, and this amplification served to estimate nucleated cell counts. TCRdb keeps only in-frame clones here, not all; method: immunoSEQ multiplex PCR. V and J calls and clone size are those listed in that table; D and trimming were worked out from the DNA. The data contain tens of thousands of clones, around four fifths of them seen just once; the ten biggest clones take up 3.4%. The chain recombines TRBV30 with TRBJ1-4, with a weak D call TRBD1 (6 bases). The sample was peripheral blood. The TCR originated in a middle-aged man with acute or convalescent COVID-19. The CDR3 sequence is CAWSTSGDEKLFF. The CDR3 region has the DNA TGTGCCTGGAGTACCTCAGGGGATGAAAAACTGTTTTTT.